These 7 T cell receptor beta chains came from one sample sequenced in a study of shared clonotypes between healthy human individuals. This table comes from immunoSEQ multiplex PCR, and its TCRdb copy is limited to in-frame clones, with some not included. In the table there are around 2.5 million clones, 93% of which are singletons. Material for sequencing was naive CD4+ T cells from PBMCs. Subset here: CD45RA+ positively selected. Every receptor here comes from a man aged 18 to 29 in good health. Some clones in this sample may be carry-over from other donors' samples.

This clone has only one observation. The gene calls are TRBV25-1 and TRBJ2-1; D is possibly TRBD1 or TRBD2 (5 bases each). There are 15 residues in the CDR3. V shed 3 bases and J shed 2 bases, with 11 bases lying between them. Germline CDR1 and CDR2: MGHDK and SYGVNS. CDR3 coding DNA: TGTGCCAGCAGTGATTGGGGGAACACCTACAATGAGCAGTTCTTC. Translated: CASSDWGNTYNEQFF.

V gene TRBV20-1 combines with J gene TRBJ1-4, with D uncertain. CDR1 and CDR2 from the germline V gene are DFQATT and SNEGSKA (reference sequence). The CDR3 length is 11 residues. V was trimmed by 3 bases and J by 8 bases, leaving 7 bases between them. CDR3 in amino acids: CSASSGEKLFF. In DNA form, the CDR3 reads TGCAGTGCTAGCAGCGGGGAAAAACTGTTTTTT.

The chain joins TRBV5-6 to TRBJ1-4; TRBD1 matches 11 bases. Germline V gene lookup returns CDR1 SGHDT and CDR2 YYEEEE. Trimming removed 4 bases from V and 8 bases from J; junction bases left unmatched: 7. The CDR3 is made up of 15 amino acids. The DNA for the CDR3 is TGTGCCAGCAGCGCCGGACAGGGGGCGTTCGAAAAACTGTTTTTT. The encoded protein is CASSAGQGAFEKLFF.

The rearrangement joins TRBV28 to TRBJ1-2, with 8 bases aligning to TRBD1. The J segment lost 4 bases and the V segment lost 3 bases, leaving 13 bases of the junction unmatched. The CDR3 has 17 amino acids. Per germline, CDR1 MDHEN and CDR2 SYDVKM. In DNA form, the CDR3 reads TGTGCCAGCAGTTTCCCCCCAGGGGGCGCGGGGGTCTATGGCTACACCTTC. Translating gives CASSFPPGGAGVYGYTF.

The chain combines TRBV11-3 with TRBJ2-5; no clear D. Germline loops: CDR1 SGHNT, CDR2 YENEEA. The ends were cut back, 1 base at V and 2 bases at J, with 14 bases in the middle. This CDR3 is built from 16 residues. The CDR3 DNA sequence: TGTGCCAGCAGCTTAGGACCTAGTGGACCTCAAGAGACCCAGTACTTC. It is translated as CASSLGPSGPQETQYF.

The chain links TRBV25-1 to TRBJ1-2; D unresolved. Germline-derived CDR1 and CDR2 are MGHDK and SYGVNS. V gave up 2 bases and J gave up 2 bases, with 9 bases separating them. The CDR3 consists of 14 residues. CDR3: CASSEGGRNYGYTF. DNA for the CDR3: TGTGCCAGCAGTGAAGGTGGCAGAAACTATGGCTACACCTTC.

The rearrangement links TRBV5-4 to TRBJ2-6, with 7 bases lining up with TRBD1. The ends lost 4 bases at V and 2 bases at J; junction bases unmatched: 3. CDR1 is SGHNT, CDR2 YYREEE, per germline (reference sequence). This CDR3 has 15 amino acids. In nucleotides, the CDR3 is TGTGCCAGCAGCGTGACAGGGACTGGGGCCAACGTCCTGACTTTC. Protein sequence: CASSVTGTGANVLTF.